Reported below is one T cell receptor beta chain. Its antigen is not identified. The PCR contained 60 Vbeta and 13 Jbeta primers. TCRdb keeps only in-frame clones here, not all; method: immunoSEQ multiplex PCR. The repertoire holds about 120,000 clones, with around 80% as singletons. The data originate from a study of cytomegalovirus exposure and HLA in healthy donors. Study in general: Genetic ancestry analysis placed about 76% of the 398 donors that were genotyped in the Caucasian-associated cluster.

The CDR3 loop spans 15 amino acids. Germline V gene sequence: CDR1 KGHSH, CDR2 LQKENI. V gave up 1 base and J gave up 5 bases; unmatched junction bases: 7. Findings and limits, study-wide: Highly shared variants forming one cluster were likely a sequencing artifact. TCR beta chain V- and J-gene trimming was linked, in a later analysis, to a missense variant in DCLRE1C.

The sample comprised PBMCs. V usage is TRBV18 and J usage is TRBJ2-5, with TRBD2 matching 7 bases. The clonotype originates from a man aged 45-65 years in good health and CMV-seronegative. CDR3 residues: CASSPRAGPPETQYF. DNA for the CDR3: TGTGCCAGCTCACCACGAGCGGGGCCGCCCGAGACCCAGTACTTC.